Sequencing of this T cell receptor beta chain was carried out in a study of blood T cells in healthy people across ages. Next came a second PCR, run for roughly 7 to 12 cycles, which used a sample-barcoded 5' primer along with a J-beta primer mix. MiXCR, run by TCRdb on the 5' RACE reads, gives a single entry per CDR3 protein. The table lists almost 550,000 distinct CDR3 sequences, about 24% of them singletons. Germline V CDR1 and CDR2: DFQATT, SNEGSKA (reference sequence). The CDR3 contains 14 residues. Losses at the gene ends were 6 bases for V and 7 bases for J; bases not matched to a gene: 11. These data are also associated with another study on T cells of mothers and their children.

The chain has TRBV20-1 and TRBJ1-2; TRBD1 aligns across 10 bases. This receptor was taken from a boy aged 5 to 17 in good health. Sequenced: blood. The CDR3: CSAPPGQGFGGYTF. CDR3 nucleotides: TGCAGTGCACCCCCGGGACAGGGGTTTGGTGGCTACACCTTC.